A selection of T cell receptor beta chains follows, all from one sample in a study of control samples from healthy donors and cancer patients. TCRdb's table, derived via immunoSEQ multiplex PCR, lists solely in-frame clones and lacks some. The sample lists around 95,000 clones; 70% to 90% were seen once. The source material was blood. The receptors shown here come from a man in his thirties or forties in good health. The CDR3 runs from the conserved cysteine through the conserved F or W. Fields, in order: J gene, clone size, D gene, V gene, CDR3 DNA, CDR3 protein. A D gene is named only where the DNA matches it firmly. Clone size appears in some rows only: once, few, many, or a class for an expanded clone.

>TRBJ2-7|NA|NA|TRBV14
TGTGCCAGCAGCCAAGGGGTTTTGGAGCAGTACTTC
CASSQGVLEQYF
>TRBJ2-5|NA|TRBD1|TRBV7-9
TGTGCCAGCAGCTTAGGGGACAGGTACCAAGAGACCCAGTACTTC
CASSLGDRYQETQYF
>TRBJ2-3|NA|TRBD1|TRBV2
TGTGCCAGCAGTCTTACAGGGGGAACAGATACGCAGTATTTT
CASSLTGGTDTQYF
>TRBJ1-5|NA|TRBD1|TRBV28
TGTGCCAGCAGTTTCCAGGGGGCGGGCAATCAGCCCCAGCATTTT
CASSFQGAGNQPQHF
>TRBJ2-3|NA|NA|TRBV6-6
TGTGCCAGCAGTTACTCGGGGCGGGCAGATACGCAGTATTTT
CASSYSGRADTQYF
>TRBJ1-2|NA|NA|TRBV5-1
TGCGCCAGCACCCCACAGGGTGGGGGTGGCTACACCTTC
CASTPQGGGGYTF
>TRBJ1-2|NA|TRBD1|TRBV6-5
TGTGCCAGCAGTATCAGACAGGGGAACTATGGCTACACCTTC
CASSIRQGNYGYTF
>TRBJ2-7|few|NA|TRBV6-6
TGTGCCAGCAGTTACTCGGGTGCCCCTACCTACGAGCAGTACTTC
CASSYSGAPTYEQYF
>TRBJ1-3|NA|TRBD1|TRBV9
TGTGCCAGCAGCGTTGGGACAGGGTCTGGAAACACCATATATTTT
CASSVGTGSGNTIYF
>TRBJ1-6|NA|TRBD1|TRBV13
TGTGCCAGCAGCGCGCCGACCGGGACAGGGGACTCGCCCCTCCACTTT
CASSAPTGTGDSPLHF
>TRBJ1-1|NA|TRBD1|TRBV13
TGTGCCAGCAGCTTAGCCGGGACAGGGGGCTGGGAAGCTTTCTTT
CASSLAGTGGWEAFF
>TRBJ1-4|NA|NA|TRBV7-9
TGTGCCAGCAGCTTGGGGGGCTCCTACGAAAAACTGTTTTTT
CASSLGGSYEKLFF
>TRBJ2-3|once|TRBD2|TRBV29-1
TGCAGCGTTGAAGACCTACGGGCGGGGGGAGGTGATACGCAGTATTTT
CSVEDLRAGGGDTQYF
>TRBJ1-2|NA|NA|TRBV19
TGTGCCAGTAGTATACGATCGACCGGGACAAACTATGGCTACACCTTC
CASSIRSTGTNYGYTF
>TRBJ2-5|NA|NA|TRBV7-8
TGTGCCAGCAGCTTAGGGACGGCTCAAGAGACCCAGTACTTC
CASSLGTAQETQYF
>TRBJ1-1|NA|NA|TRBV4-2
TGTGCCAGCAGCCAAGTTAGGGGACCAGGGGCGAGAACTGAAGCTTTCTTT
CASSQVRGPGARTEAFF
>TRBJ1-6|NA|NA|TRBV19
TGTGCCAGTAGTACAAATTTACAGGGAACCAATTCACCCCTCCACTTT
CASSTNLQGTNSPLHF
>TRBJ1-3|NA|NA|TRBV11-2
TGTGCCAGCAGCTCCAGGGTGACGATTTCTGGAAACACCATATATTTT
CASSSRVTISGNTIYF
>TRBJ2-7|few|TRBD2|TRBV10-2
TGCGCCAGCAGCATGACTAGCGGGGAGGTCTACGAGCAGTACTTC
CASSMTSGEVYEQYF
>TRBJ1-3|medium-sized|NA|TRBV7-9
TGTGCCAGCAGCGGAAGCTCAGGGCTACCTGGAAACACCATATATTTT
CASSGSSGLPGNTIYF
>TRBJ2-7|NA|NA|TRBV7-3
TGTGCCAGCAGCATTACCGGGGGGCAGAGCTACGAGCAGTACTTC
CASSITGGQSYEQYF
>TRBJ2-5|NA|TRBD1|TRBV19
TGTGCCAGTAGCCGAGGGCGACAGGGCCGAAGACAAGAGACCCAGTACTTC
CASSRGRQGRRQETQYF
>TRBJ2-7|NA|TRBD1|TRBV27
TGTGCCAGCAGTTCCCCGGGACAGGGAAGTTTTTACGAGCAGTACTTC
CASSSPGQGSFYEQYF
>TRBJ1-1|once|NA|TRBV6-5
TGTGCCAGCAAGTCGGCCTACCCCGTGAACACTGAAGCTTTCTTT
CASKSAYPVNTEAFF
>TRBJ1-1|NA|NA|TRBV4-1
TGCGCCAGCAGCCAAGATAGTGGGGGATCGGCGTGGGGCATGAACACTGAAGCTTTCTTT
CASSQDSGGSAWGMNTEAFF
>TRBJ1-2|NA|TRBD1|TRBV5-1
TGCGCCAGCAGCTGGGGCGCAGGGGGGGACTATGGCTACACCTTC
CASSWGAGGDYGYTF
>TRBJ2-1|NA|TRBD1|TRBV11-3
TGTGCCAGCAGCGTAAAGGAGTGGACAGGTCCGCCCAATGAGCAGTTCTTC
CASSVKEWTGPPNEQFF
>TRBJ1-5|NA|NA|TRBV28
TGTGCCTCCGGTCTTCAGCCCCAGCATTTT
CASGLQPQHF
>TRBJ1-2|NA|TRBD1|TRBV30
TGTGCCTGTCAGGGGGCGGAAGGCTACACCTTC
CACQGAEGYTF
>TRBJ1-4|NA|TRBD1|TRBV9
TGTGCCAGCAGCGTAAACCCGACAGGGGGCAACGAAAAACTGTTTTTT
CASSVNPTGGNEKLFF
>TRBJ1-3|NA|TRBD1|TRBV12-3/TRBV12-4
TGTGCCAGCTCAGGGGGGACAGGGCGTACCATATATTTT
CASSGGTGRTIYF
>TRBJ1-3|NA|NA|TRBV5-1
TGCGCCAGCAGCTTGGCCCTCAGGGAATCTGGAAACACCATATATTTT
CASSLALRESGNTIYF
>TRBJ1-1|NA|NA|TRBV5-1
TGCGCCAGCAGCGCTACGGACAGGAACACTGAAGCTTTCTTT
CASSATDRNTEAFF
>TRBJ2-7|few|TRBD2|TRBV6-5
TGTGCCAGCAGTTACGTAGCGGGGGCCTCCTACGAGCAGTACTTC
CASSYVAGASYEQYF
>TRBJ1-1|few|TRBD1|TRBV2
TGTGCCAGCAGTGATTACGGCAGGGGGACCGGAAACACTGAAGCTTTCTTT
CASSDYGRGTGNTEAFF
>TRBJ2-6|NA|NA|TRBV28
TGTGCCAGCAGTCGAAGGGCCGGGGCCAACGTCCTGACTTTC
CASSRRAGANVLTF
>TRBJ2-1|NA|TRBD2|TRBV4-2
TGTGCCAGCAGCCAAGGGAGGCTAGCGGGGGGGAATGAGCAGTTCTTC
CASSQGRLAGGNEQFF
>TRBJ1-5|NA|NA|TRBV30
TGTGCCTGGACCGAGGGTCGTCCGCCGTATCAGCCCCAGCATTTT
CAWTEGRPPYQPQHF
>TRBJ1-1|few|NA|TRBV5-4
TGTGCCAGCAGCCTCAACACGAACACTGAAGCTTTCTTT
CASSLNTNTEAFF
>TRBJ2-7|NA|TRBD2|TRBV4-2
TGTGCCAGCAGCCGAGCGGGGGGCGAGACCTACGAGCAGTACTTC
CASSRAGGETYEQYF
>TRBJ1-5|NA|NA|TRBV28
TGTGCCAGCAGTTTAAGGGGGACGGAGCAGCCCCAGCATTTT
CASSLRGTEQPQHF
>TRBJ1-5|NA|NA|TRBV12-5
TGTGCTAGTGGTTTACACTCACAGGGTGGAGGGCCCCAGCATTTT
CASGLHSQGGGPQHF
>TRBJ2-1|NA|TRBD2|TRBV7-3
TGTGCCAGCAGCTTAAGAGCGGGGGGGCAGGTTGAGCAGTTCTTC
CASSLRAGGQVEQFF
>TRBJ1-2|NA|TRBD1|TRBV5-6
TGTGCCAGCAGCTTGAGTGACAGGGACTATGGCTACACCTTC
CASSLSDRDYGYTF
>TRBJ1-2|NA|NA|TRBV9
TGTGCCAGCAGCGCCGACGGGGGCAGGAACTATGGCTACACCTTC
CASSADGGRNYGYTF
>TRBJ2-2|NA|NA|TRBV18
TGTGCCAGCTCACCAGGACGCGGGACAGCACACACCGGGGAGCTGTTTTTT
CASSPGRGTAHTGELFF
>TRBJ2-3|NA|NA|TRBV20-1
TGCAGTGCTAGTACTTCGTCCTTCGCAGATACGCAGTATTTT
CSASTSSFADTQYF
>TRBJ1-3|NA|TRBD1|TRBV3-1/TRBV3-2
TGTGCCAGCAGCCAGACAGGGTTTGGAAACACCATATATTTT
CASSQTGFGNTIYF
>TRBJ1-2|NA|NA|TRBV5-8
TGTGCCAGCAGCTTATTAGGATACTATGGCTACACCTTC
CASSLLGYYGYTF
>TRBJ2-7|NA|NA|TRBV28
TGTGCCAGCAGTAACCCAGGGACCTTATCCTACGAGCAGTACTTC
CASSNPGTLSYEQYF
>TRBJ2-3|NA|TRBD2|TRBV2
TGTGCCAGCAGGGATCCGGGGGGGAGGAGCACAGATACGCAGTATTTT
CASRDPGGRSTDTQYF
>TRBJ1-3|once|NA|TRBV30
TGTGCCTGGTCTTCTAGCTCTGGAAACACCATATATTTT
CAWSSSSGNTIYF
>TRBJ1-5|medium-sized|TRBD1|TRBV7-8
TGTGCCAGCAGCCCAGACAGGGACGACAATCAGCCCCAGCATTTT
CASSPDRDDNQPQHF
>TRBJ2-1|NA|NA|TRBV27
TGTGCCTCAACCACTGGGAATGAGCAGTTCTTC
CASTTGNEQFF
>TRBJ2-3|NA|NA|TRBV7-2
TGTGCCAGCAGCTTAGGTGAGCTGGATACGCAGTATTTT
CASSLGELDTQYF
>TRBJ2-1|few|NA|TRBV30
TGTGCCTGGAGTGTACCCCCTTCCGATGAGCAGTTCTTC
CAWSVPPSDEQFF
>TRBJ1-2|NA|TRBD1|TRBV11-2
TGTGCCAGCAGCCCCGGACAGGGCGCTAACTATGGCTACACCTTC
CASSPGQGANYGYTF
>TRBJ1-2|NA|NA|TRBV3-1/TRBV3-2
TGTGCCAGCAGCCAAGCCGGTCTCAAGGGAAGTGGCTACACCTTC
CASSQAGLKGSGYTF
>TRBJ2-3|NA|TRBD2|TRBV10-2
TGCGCCAGCAGTAAAGCCGGACTAGCTCTTAGCACAGATACGCAGTATTTT
CASSKAGLALSTDTQYF
>TRBJ1-1|NA|NA|TRBV14
TGTGCCAGCAGACCCCTGGACAGCTACACTGAAGCTTTCTTT
CASRPLDSYTEAFF